This T cell receptor (beta chain) was retrieved from a study of blood T cell repertoires in COVID-19. For this clone: The same CDR3 arises from other DNA sequences in this sample as well.

Some clones are missing from TCRdb's copy, which holds only in-frame ones; the method was immunoSEQ multiplex PCR. The sample yields more than 150,000 clones, around 80% seen once. The CDR3 length is 12 residues. CDR1 and CDR2 from the germline V gene are MDHEN and SYDVKM. V lost 4 bases and J lost 5, with 8 bases in between. The V gene is TRBV28, the J gene TRBJ1-2, with D tentatively TRBD1 (6 bases). This TCR was recovered from a woman aged 55-69 years who had recovered from COVID-19. Input material: PBMCs or T cells enriched from blood (not recorded which). The CDR3 region is CASSSQGYGYTF. DNA for the CDR3: TGTGCCAGCAGTTCGCAGGGGTATGGCTACACCTTC.